Following are 21 T cell receptor beta chains from one sample sequenced in a study of CD8 T cells in Susac syndrome. 0.5 to 1 ug RNA was reverse transcribed with random hexamers. TCRdb ran MiXCR on the immunoSEQ multiplex PCR reads and lists one entry per CDR3 protein. Here the sample spans some 200,000 distinct CDR3 sequences, 90% to 96% being singletons. Sequenced sample: CD4+ T cells from PBMCs. Source of these receptors: a human donor with Susac syndrome.

The chain employs TRBV30 and TRBJ2-6; TRBD2 matches at 7 bases. The CDR3 length is 13 residues. The V and J ends lost 8 bases and 3 bases, in that order; junction bases with no gene match: 4. Per germline, CDR1 GTSNPN and CDR2 SVGIG (reference sequence). The CDR3 region is CAGEGSGANVLTF. CDR3 sequence (DNA): TGTGCCGGGGAGGGGAGTGGGGCCAACGTCCTGACTTTC.

This chain links TRBV9 with TRBJ2-5; D perhaps matches TRBD1 (6 bases). There are 15 residues in the CDR3. The germline V and J ends were trimmed by 4 bases and 2 bases, with 15 bases remaining between them. Germline CDR1 reads SGDLS; CDR2 reads YYNGEE. DNA for the CDR3: TGTGCCAGCAGCCGCCTGGGGGCTAAACAAGAGACCCAGTACTTC. This encodes CASSRLGAKQETQYF.

V is TRBV20-1 and J is TRBJ2-3; perhaps TRBD2 as D (6 bases). CDR3 length: 15 amino acids. Germline CDR1 reads DFQATT; CDR2 reads SNEGSKA (reference sequence). Trimming removed 6 bases at V and 2 bases at J, with 18 bases between. This CDR3 reads CSAERILAFTDTQYF. CDR3 sequence (DNA): TGCAGTGCCGAGCGGATACTAGCATTCACAGATACGCAGTATTTT.

This chain links TRBV7-6 with TRBJ2-3, with a possible D match to TRBD2 (7 bases). The length of the CDR3 is 15 residues. Germline CDR1 and CDR2: SGHVS and FNYEAQ. V was pared by 1 base and J by 6 bases, with 14 bases between. DNA for the CDR3: TGTGCCAGCAGCTTAGGAAGTGGGGGGGCGGATACGCAGTATTTT. Encoded protein: CASSLGSGGADTQYF.

The V call is TRBV20-1, the J call TRBJ1-2; no definite D call. This CDR3 has 12 amino acids. The V gene's germline CDR1 is DFQATT and CDR2 SNEGSKA (reference sequence). Trimming pared 7 bases from V and 3 bases from J, leaving 12 bases between. The CDR3 reads CSVNSMDYGYTF. The DNA of the CDR3 is TGCAGTGTCAACAGTATGGACTATGGCTACACCTTC.

CDR3 residues: CASSLSGSSYNEQFF. The CDR3 bases are TGTGCCAGCAGTTTGAGCGGCAGCTCCTACAATGAGCAGTTCTTC. The genes are TRBV12-3 or TRBV12-4 and TRBJ2-1; D is possibly TRBD2 (5 bases). The V and J ends lost 3 bases and 0 bases respectively, with 9 bases between them. The CDR3 extends over 15 amino acids.

The chain links TRBV30 to TRBJ2-2, with a weak D call TRBD2 (7 bases). CDR3 size: 14 residues. Germline CDR1 reads GTSNPN; CDR2 reads SVGIG (reference sequence). V dropped 4 bases and J dropped 2 bases, with 11 bases sitting between them. CDR3 protein: CAWKGGPNTGELFF. CDR3 coding DNA: TGTGCCTGGAAGGGGGGGCCCAACACCGGGGAGCTGTTTTTT.

This rearrangement joins TRBV21-1 to TRBJ2-4; the DNA was not compared with TRBD1, the D call given in the table. TRBV21-1 is reported as a pseudogene. The CDR3 has 15 amino acids. The CDR3 region has the DNA TGTGCCAGCAACAAAGTGTCCAAGTTTAAAAACATTCAGTACTTC. Encoded protein: CASNKVSKFKNIQYF.

This chain links TRBV20-1 with TRBJ1-1, with TRBD1 identical over 8 bases. The length of the CDR3 is 12 residues. Unmatched junction bases numbered 7, after V lost 6 bases and J lost 7 bases. Germline CDR1 is DFQATT and CDR2 is SNEGSKA (reference sequence). The CDR3 sequence: CSADRAGSEAFF. The CDR3 region has the DNA TGCAGTGCGGACAGGGCAGGTAGTGAAGCTTTCTTT.

This chain links TRBV4-2 with TRBJ2-7; TRBD2 might be the D (7 bases). V gave up 1 base and J gave up 3 bases, with 13 bases separating them. The CDR3 is 15 residues long. Looked up from germline, CDR1 is LGHNA and CDR2 is YNFKEQ. The CDR3 region has the DNA TGTGCCAGCAGCCAAGTTGGGGAGGGGGTCTACGAGCAGTACTTC. The encoded protein is CASSQVGEGVYEQYF.

CDR3 loop: CASSQDGGHRSEQYF. CDR3 in DNA: TGTGCCAGCAGCCAAGATGGCGGACACCGTTCCGAGCAGTACTTC. The chain recombines TRBV3-1 with TRBJ2-7; D is perhaps TRBD1 (5 bases). Trimming removed 0 bases at V and 6 bases at J, with 15 bases between. The CDR3 is made up of 15 amino acids. From germline, CDR1 is LGHDT and CDR2 YNNKEL (reference sequence).

The chain joins TRBV20-1 to TRBJ2-3; the D call may be TRBD1 or TRBD2 (5 bases each). There are 15 residues in the CDR3. In germline, CDR1 is DFQATT, CDR2 SNEGSKA (reference sequence). The V gene lost 4 bases and the J gene lost 0 bases, with 14 bases spanning the gap. CDR3 DNA: TGCAGTGCTACAGGGACGGGGCCCAGCACAGATACGCAGTATTTT. This translates into CSATGTGPSTDTQYF.

V and J are TRBV20-1 and TRBJ1-3; D call uncertain. The CDR3 length is 11 residues. CDR1 and CDR2 from the germline V gene are DFQATT and SNEGSKA (reference sequence). The ends were cut back, 6 bases at V and 4 bases at J, with 7 bases in the middle. CDR3: CSAPVGNTIYF. The CDR3 region has the DNA TGCAGTGCCCCGGTCGGAAACACCATATATTTT.

The V and J genes are TRBV7-3 and TRBJ2-1, with 8 bases matching TRBD2. Germline CDR1 reads SGHTA; CDR2 reads FQGTGA. The trim removed 2 bases at V and 2 bases at J, leaving 11 bases unmatched. CDR3 length equals 18 residues. CDR3 residues: CASSLSTGGGLPYNEQFF. As DNA, the CDR3 is TGTGCCAGCAGCTTATCGACTGGCGGGGGGCTCCCCTACAATGAGCAGTTCTTC.

The rearrangement uses TRBV5-4 and TRBJ2-6, with D perhaps matching TRBD2 (5 bases). This CDR3 comprises 16 residues. The V gene lost 1 base and the J gene lost 4 bases, with 12 bases spanning the gap. Germline assignment: CDR1 SGHNT and CDR2 YYREEE (reference sequence). DNA of the CDR3: TGTGCCAGCAGCTTGCCCGGCCCGGGGGGGGCCAACGTCCTGACTTTC. Encoded protein: CASSLPGPGGANVLTF. Together with reference TRBV5-4 and TRBJ2-6, the CDR3 gives the full variable domain: ETGVTQSPTHLIKTRGQQVTLRCSSQSGHNTVSWYQQALGQGPQFIFQYYREEENGRGNFPPRFSGLQFPNYSSELNVNALELDDSALYLCASSLPGPGGANVLTFGAGSRLTVL.

This chain connects TRBV5-1 to TRBJ1-1; tentatively, D is TRBD1 (5 bases). V lost 0 bases and J 5 bases, leaving 8 bases between the germline ends. The CDR3 runs 13 residues. CDR1 is SGHRS, CDR2 YFSETQ, per germline. The CDR3 DNA sequence: TGCGCCAGCAGCTTGGGCGACAGAACTGAAGCTTTCTTT. It yields the protein CASSLGDRTEAFF.

This chain links TRBV11-2 with TRBJ2-6; TRBD1 might be the D (5 bases). V was pared by 8 bases and J by 1 base, with 12 bases between. Germline values: CDR1 SGHAT, CDR2 FQNNGV. The CDR3 has 15 residues. The DNA of the CDR3 is TGTGCCAGCGATCCTAGGGGATCTGGGGCCAACGTCCTGACTTTC. Amino acid sequence: CASDPRGSGANVLTF. The variable domain in full, with the rest retrieved from reference TRBV11-2 and TRBJ2-6, is EAGVAQSPRYKIIEKRQSVAFWCNPISGHATLYWYQQILGQGPKLLIQFQNNGVVDDSQLPKDRFSAERLKGVDSTLKIQPAKLEDSAVYLCASDPRGSGANVLTFGAGSRLTVL.

The chain joins TRBV9 to TRBJ1-1, with D unclear. The CDR3 consists of 15 residues. Trimming removed 0 bases at V and 0 bases at J, with 9 bases between. CDR1 SGDLS and CDR2 YYNGEE come from the germline V gene. In DNA, the CDR3 is TGTGCCAGCAGCGTAGGGGCGGGAATGAACACTGAAGCTTTCTTT. Translating it yields CASSVGAGMNTEAFF.

V usage is TRBV3-1 and J usage is TRBJ2-7, with D unresolved. With 7 bases removed from V and 4 bases from J, the gap between germline ends came to 14 bases. Per the germline V gene, CDR1 is LGHDT and CDR2 is YNNKEL (reference sequence). CDR3 length equals 13 residues. The CDR3 spells CASTNGGWYEQYF. The CDR3 nucleotides read TGTGCCAGCACCAACGGTGGCTGGTACGAGCAGTACTTC.

The V call is TRBV12-3 or TRBV12-4, the J call TRBJ2-3, with D perhaps given as TRBD1 or TRBD2 (5 bases each). The CDR3 sequence is 12 residues long. The V end was cut by 1 base, the J end by 8 bases, with 7 bases between. The CDR3 reads CASSLVRGTQYF. The CDR3 region has the DNA TGTGCCAGCAGTTTAGTGAGGGGTACGCAGTATTTT.

This clonotype was seen a single time. The genes are TRBV4-1 and TRBJ2-2, with TRBD1 matching over 8 bases. Germline CDR1 is MGHRA and CDR2 is YSYEKL. V shed 2 bases, J shed 6 bases, and the junction held 5 bases outside the gene matches. The CDR3 consists of 15 residues. The CDR3 DNA is TGCGCCAGCAGCCAATCGACAGGGGACGCCGGGGAGCTGTTTTTT. It yields the protein CASSQSTGDAGELFF.